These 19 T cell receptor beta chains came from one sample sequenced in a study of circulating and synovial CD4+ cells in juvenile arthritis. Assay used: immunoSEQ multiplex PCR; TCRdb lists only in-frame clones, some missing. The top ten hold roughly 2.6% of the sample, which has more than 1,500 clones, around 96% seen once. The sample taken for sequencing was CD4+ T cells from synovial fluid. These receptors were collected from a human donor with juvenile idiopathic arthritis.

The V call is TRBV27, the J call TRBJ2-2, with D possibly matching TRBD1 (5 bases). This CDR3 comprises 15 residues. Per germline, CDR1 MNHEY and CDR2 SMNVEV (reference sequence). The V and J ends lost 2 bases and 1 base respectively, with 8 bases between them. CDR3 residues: CASSLGQGNTGELFF. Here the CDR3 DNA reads TGTGCCAGCAGTTTAGGGCAGGGGAACACCGGGGAGCTGTTTTTT.

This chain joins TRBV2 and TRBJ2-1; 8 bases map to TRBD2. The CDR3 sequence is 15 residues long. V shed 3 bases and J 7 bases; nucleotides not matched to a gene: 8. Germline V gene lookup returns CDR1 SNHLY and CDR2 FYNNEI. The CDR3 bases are TGTGCCAGCAGTGACGCGGGAGGCCCCGGGAATGAGCAGTTCTTC. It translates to CASSDAGGPGNEQFF.

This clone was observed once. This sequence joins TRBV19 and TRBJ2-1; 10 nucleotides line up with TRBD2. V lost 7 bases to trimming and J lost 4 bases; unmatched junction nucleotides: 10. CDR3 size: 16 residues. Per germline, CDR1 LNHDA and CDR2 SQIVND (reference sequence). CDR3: CASKSSGSIPYNEQFF. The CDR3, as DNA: TGTGCCAGTAAGTCTAGCGGGAGTATCCCGTACAATGAGCAGTTCTTC.

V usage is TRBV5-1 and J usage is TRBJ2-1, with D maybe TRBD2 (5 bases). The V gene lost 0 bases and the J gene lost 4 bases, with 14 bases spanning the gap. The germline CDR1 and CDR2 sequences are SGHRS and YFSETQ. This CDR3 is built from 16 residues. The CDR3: CASSLADGRRYNEQFF. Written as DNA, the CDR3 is TGCGCCAGCAGCTTGGCGGACGGACGGAGGTACAATGAGCAGTTCTTC.

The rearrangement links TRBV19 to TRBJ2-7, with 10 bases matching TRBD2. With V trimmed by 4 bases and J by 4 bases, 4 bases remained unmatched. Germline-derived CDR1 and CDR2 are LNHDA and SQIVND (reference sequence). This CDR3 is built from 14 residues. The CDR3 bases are TGTGCCAGTAGTACCGAGCGGGAGGGGTACGAGCAGTACTTC. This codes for CASSTEREGYEQYF.

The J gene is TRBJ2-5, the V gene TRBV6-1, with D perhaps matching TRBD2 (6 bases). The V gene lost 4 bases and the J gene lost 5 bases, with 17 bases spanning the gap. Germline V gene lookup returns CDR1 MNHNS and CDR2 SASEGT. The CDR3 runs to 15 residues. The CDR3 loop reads CASSGENLGGETQYF. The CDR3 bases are TGTGCCAGCAGTGGGGAGAACCTCGGAGGGGAGACCCAGTACTTC.

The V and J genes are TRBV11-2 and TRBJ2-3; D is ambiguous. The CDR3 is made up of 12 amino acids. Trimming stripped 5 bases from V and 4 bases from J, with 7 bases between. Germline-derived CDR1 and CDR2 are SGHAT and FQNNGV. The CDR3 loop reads CASSPISDTQYF. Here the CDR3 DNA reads TGTGCCAGCAGCCCAATTTCAGATACGCAGTATTTT.

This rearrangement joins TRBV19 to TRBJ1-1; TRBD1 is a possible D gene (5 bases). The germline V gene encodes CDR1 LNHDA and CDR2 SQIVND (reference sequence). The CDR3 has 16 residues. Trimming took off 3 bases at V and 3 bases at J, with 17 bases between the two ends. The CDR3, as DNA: TGTGCCAGTAGTATTATGGGTACAGGCAGACACACTGAAGCTTTCTTT. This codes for CASSIMGTGRHTEAFF.

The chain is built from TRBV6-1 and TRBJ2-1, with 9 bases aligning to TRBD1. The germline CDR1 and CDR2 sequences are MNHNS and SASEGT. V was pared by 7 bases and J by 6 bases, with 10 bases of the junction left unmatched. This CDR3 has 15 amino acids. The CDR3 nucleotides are TGTGCCAGCATTTTCGGACAGGGGATCCTCAATGAGCAGTTCTTC. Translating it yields CASIFGQGILNEQFF.

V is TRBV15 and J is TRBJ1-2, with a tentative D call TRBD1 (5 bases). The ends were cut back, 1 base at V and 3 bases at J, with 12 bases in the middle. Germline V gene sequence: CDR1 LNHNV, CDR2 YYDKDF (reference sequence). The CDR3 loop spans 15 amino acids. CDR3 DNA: TGTGCCACCAGCAGAGCTTCACAGGTCTACTATGGCTACACCTTC. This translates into CATSRASQVYYGYTF. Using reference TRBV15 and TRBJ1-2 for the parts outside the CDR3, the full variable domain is DAMVIQNPRYQVTQFGKPVTLSCSQTLNHNVMYWYQQKSSQAPKLLFHYYDKDFNNEADTPDNFQSRRPNTSFCFLDIRSPGLGDTAMYLCATSRASQVYYGYTFGSGTRLTVV.

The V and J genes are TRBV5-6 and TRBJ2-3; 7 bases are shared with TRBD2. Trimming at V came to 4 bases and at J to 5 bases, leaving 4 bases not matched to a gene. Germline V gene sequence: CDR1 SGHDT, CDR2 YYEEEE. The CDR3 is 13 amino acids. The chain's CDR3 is CASSLRGVDTQYF. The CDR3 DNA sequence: TGTGCCAGCAGCCTTCGGGGGGTAGATACGCAGTATTTT. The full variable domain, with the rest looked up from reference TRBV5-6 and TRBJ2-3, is DAGVTQSPTHLIKTRGQQVTLRCSPKSGHDTVSWYQQALGQGPQFIFQYYEEEERQRGNFPDRFSGHQFPNYSSELNVNALLLGDSALYLCASSLRGVDTQYFGPGTRLTVL.

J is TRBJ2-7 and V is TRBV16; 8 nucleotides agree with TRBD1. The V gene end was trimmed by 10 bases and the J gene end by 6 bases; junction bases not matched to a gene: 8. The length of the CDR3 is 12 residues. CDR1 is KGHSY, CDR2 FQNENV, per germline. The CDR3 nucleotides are TGTGCCACTAGACAGGGGACCGCCGAGCAGTACTTC. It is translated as CATRQGTAEQYF. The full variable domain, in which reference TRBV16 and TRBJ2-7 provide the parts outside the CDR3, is GEEVAQTPKHLVRGEGQKAKLYCAPIKGHSYVFWYQQVLKNEFKFLISFQNENVFDETGMPKERFSAKCLPNSPCSLEIQATKLEDSAVYFCATRQGTAEQYFGPGTRLTVT.

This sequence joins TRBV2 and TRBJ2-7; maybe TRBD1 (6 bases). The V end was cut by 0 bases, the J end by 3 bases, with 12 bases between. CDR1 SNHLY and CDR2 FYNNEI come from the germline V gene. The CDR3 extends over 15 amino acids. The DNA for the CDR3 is TGTGCCAGCAGTGAAGCTTCCGGGACACACTACGAGCAGTACTTC. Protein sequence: CASSEASGTHYEQYF.

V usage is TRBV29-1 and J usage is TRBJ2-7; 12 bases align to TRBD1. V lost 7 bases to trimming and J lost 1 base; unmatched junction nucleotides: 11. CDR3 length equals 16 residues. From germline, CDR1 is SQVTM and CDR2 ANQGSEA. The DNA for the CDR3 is TGCAGCGCCGGGGGGACAGGGGGCTCCCATTCCTACGAGCAGTACTTC. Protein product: CSAGGTGGSHSYEQYF.

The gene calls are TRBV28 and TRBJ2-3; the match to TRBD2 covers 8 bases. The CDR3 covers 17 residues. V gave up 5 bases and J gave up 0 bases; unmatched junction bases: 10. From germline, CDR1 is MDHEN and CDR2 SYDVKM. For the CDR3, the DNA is TGTGCCAGCAGTAAGCTATCGGGAGGGCCCAGCACAGATACGCAGTATTTT. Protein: CASSKLSGGPSTDTQYF.

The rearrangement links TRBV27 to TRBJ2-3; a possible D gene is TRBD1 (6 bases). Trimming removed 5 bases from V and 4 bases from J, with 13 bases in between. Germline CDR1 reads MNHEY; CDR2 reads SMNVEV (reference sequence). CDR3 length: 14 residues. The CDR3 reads CASSTTPGADTQYF. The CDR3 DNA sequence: TGTGCCAGCAGTACCACACCAGGGGCAGATACGCAGTATTTT.

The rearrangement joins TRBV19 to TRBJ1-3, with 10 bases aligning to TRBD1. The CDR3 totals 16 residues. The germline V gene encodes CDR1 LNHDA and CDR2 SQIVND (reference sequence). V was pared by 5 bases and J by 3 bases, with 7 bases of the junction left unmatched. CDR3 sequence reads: CASSSPGQGIGNTIYF. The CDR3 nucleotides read TGTGCCAGTAGTTCCCCGGGACAGGGGATTGGAAACACCATATATTTT.

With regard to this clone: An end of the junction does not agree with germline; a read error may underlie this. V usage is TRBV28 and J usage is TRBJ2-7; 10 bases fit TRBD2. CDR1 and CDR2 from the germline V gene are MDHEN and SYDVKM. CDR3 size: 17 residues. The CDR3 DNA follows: TGTGTCAGCAGTTTCCGACTAGCGGGCGGGCGAAGAGGCGAGCAGTACTTC. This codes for CVSSFRLAGGRRGEQYF.

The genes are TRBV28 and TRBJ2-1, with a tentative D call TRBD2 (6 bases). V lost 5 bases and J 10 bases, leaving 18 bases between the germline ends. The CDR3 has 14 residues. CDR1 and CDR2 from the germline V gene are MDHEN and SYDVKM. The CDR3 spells CASSPAGPQGEQFF. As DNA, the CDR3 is TGTGCCAGCAGTCCTGCGGGGCCCCAAGGGGAGCAGTTCTTC.